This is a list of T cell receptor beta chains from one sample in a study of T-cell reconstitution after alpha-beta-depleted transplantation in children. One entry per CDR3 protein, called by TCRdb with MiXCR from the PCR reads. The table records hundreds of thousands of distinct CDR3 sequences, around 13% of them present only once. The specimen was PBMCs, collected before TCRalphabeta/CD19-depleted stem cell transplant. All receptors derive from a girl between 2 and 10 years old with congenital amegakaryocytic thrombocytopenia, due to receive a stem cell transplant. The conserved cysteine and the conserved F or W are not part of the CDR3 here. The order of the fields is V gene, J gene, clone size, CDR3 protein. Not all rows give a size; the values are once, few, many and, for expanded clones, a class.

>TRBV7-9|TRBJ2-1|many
ASTSTGQNFYNEQF
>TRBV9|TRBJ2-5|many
ASSPRPGTSGTYQETQY
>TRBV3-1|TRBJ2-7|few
ASSSLASRYEQY
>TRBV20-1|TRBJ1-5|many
SARIPGDQPQH
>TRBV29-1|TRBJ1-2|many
SVGVGVDYGYT
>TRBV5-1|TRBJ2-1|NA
ASSWGGGYFYNEQF
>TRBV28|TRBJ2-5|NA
ASSLQVGDKGTQY
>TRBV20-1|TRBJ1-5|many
SARDPGQGIQPQH
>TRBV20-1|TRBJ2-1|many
SARAMDEQF
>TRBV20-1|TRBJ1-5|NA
SAKGGVTLNQPQH